The 8 T cell receptor beta chains given below trace back to one sample, sequenced in a study of siplizumab effects on memory and regulatory T cells. Measured with immunoSEQ multiplex PCR; TCRdb has only the in-frame clones, and not every one. The data hold about 87,000 clones, with over 85% observed a single time. Source material: non-Treg CD4+ T cells sorted from blood. These receptors came from a human donor in good health.

The chain links TRBV10-3 to TRBJ1-5, with 8 nucleotides matching TRBD1. The J segment lost 4 bases and the V segment lost 0 bases, leaving 2 bases of the junction unmatched. CDR3 size: 15 residues. In germline, CDR1 is ENHRY, CDR2 SYGVKD. The CDR3 DNA reads as TGTGCCATCAGTGAGTCTCGACAGGGGAATCAGCCCCAGCATTTT. This sequence encodes CAISESRQGNQPQHF.

This clone appeared a single time. V is TRBV6-1 and J is TRBJ2-1, with D possibly being TRBD2 (5 bases). The V gene lost 0 bases and the J gene lost 3 bases, with 12 bases spanning the gap. The CDR3 length is 16 residues. Germline-derived CDR1 and CDR2 are MNHNS and SASEGT. The CDR3 region has the DNA TGTGCCAGCAGTGAAGCGATGGCGGGCTACTACAATGAGCAGTTCTTC. This translates into CASSEAMAGYYNEQFF.

This clone was counted once. The V and J genes are TRBV5-1 and TRBJ2-6, with D unclear. V gave up 4 bases and J gave up 0 bases, with 11 bases separating them. This CDR3 contains 16 residues. Germline V lookup: CDR1 SGHRS, CDR2 YFSETQ. CDR3 DNA sequence: TGCGCCAGCAGCGTTAGCCCGAACTCTGGGGCCAACGTCCTGACTTTC. Translation: CASSVSPNSGANVLTF.

The chain couples TRBV18 to TRBJ1-6; 8 positions agree with TRBD1. This CDR3 is built from 15 residues. V shed 3 bases, J shed 7 bases, and the junction held 5 bases outside the gene matches. Germline CDR1 and CDR2: KGHSH and LQKENI. The CDR3 here is CASSPATGENSPLHF. DNA of the CDR3: TGTGCCAGCTCACCCGCGACAGGGGAGAATTCACCCCTCCACTTT. Full variable domain (remainder filled in from reference TRBV18 and TRBJ1-6): NAGVMQNPRHLVRRRGQEARLRCSPMKGHSHVYWYRQLPEEGLKFMVYLQKENIIDESGMPKERFSAEFPKEGPSILRIQQVVRGDSAAYFCASSPATGENSPLHFGNGTRLTVT.

The chain links TRBV4-3 to TRBJ1-1; a possible D gene is TRBD1 (5 bases). Germline V lookup: CDR1 LGHNA, CDR2 YSLEER. V was trimmed by 0 bases and J by 1 base, leaving 9 bases between them. This CDR3 comprises 15 residues. CDR3 region: CASSQDGTQNTEAFF. Here the CDR3 DNA reads TGCGCCAGCAGCCAAGACGGGACCCAGAACACTGAAGCTTTCTTT.

V is TRBV7-2 and J is TRBJ1-1, with TRBD1 matching over 8 bases. The junction had 7 bases not matched to a gene; V was cut back by 6 bases and J by 1 base. CDR1 is SGHTA, CDR2 FQGNSA, per germline. The CDR3 is made up of 15 amino acids. In DNA, the CDR3 is TGTGCCAGCAGTTCGACAGGGGTGGAGAACACTGAAGCTTTCTTT. Amino acids: CASSSTGVENTEAFF. Drawing the rest from reference TRBV7-2 and TRBJ1-1, the complete variable domain is GAGVSQSPSNKVTEKGKDVELRCDPISGHTALYWYRQSLGQGLEFLIYFQGNSAPDKSGLPSDRFSAERTGGSVSTLTIQRTQQEDSAVYLCASSSTGVENTEAFFGQGTRLTVV.

This sequence joins TRBV7-2 and TRBJ1-2, with 7 bases that match TRBD1. The ends lost 5 bases at V and 0 bases at J; junction bases unmatched: 3. The CDR3 totals 14 residues. Germline V CDR1 and CDR2: SGHTA, FQGNSA. The CDR3 bases are TGTGCCAGCAGCCCAGACAGGGCTAACTATGGCTACACCTTC. Encoded protein: CASSPDRANYGYTF.

The genes are TRBV5-1 and TRBJ2-5; 10 bases are shared with TRBD2. The CDR3 is made up of 18 amino acids. Germline lookup yields CDR1 SGHRS and CDR2 YFSETQ. V dropped 0 bases and J dropped 4; count of bases not matched to a gene: 12. CDR3 in DNA: TGCGCCAGCAGCTTGGACCCAGCGGGAGGGCCTTACAGAGAGACCCAGTACTTC. Encoded protein: CASSLDPAGGPYRETQYF. Full variable domain (remainder filled in from reference TRBV5-1 and TRBJ2-5): KAGVTQTPRYLIKTRGQQVTLSCSPISGHRSVSWYQQTPGQGLQFLFEYFSETQRNKGNFPGRFSGRQFSNSRSEMNVSTLELGDSALYLCASSLDPAGGPYRETQYFGPGTRLLVL.